This T cell receptor (beta chain) was sequenced during a study of neurological immune-mediated disorders (dated by TCRdb to between 2017 and 2020). Regarding the complete study: Among the approximately 35 multiple sclerosis patients, some 31 had relapsing-remitting MS and 3 had secondary progressive MS. The 90 to 120 TCR-beta libraries covered PBMC samples along with longitudinal samples, technical triplicates, and paired sorted CD4+ and CD8+ T-cell subsets. Each longitudinal HAM/TSP and healthy donor was sampled at 3 time-points spaced at about 3-40 month intervals. Using UMI-based sequencing, the study compared peripheral blood TCR-beta repertoires from patients with HTLV-I-associated myelopathy (HAM/TSP), patients with multiple sclerosis, and healthy controls. The cohort comprised 68 subjects: 14 HAM/TSP patients, approximately 34 multiple sclerosis patients and around 20 healthy controls. Study-wide conclusions, independent of this receptor: Across subjects, expanded clones never shared an identical CDR3 amino acid sequence, which suggests that the TCR-beta repertoires in every group were private. The MS cluster showed no association with clinical or MRI features, and the authors stated that larger cohorts are needed. In phylogenetic analysis, the repertoires of 18 of 34 MS patients grouped into a cluster of related CDR3 sequences, which suggests a possible signature at the repertoire level. TCR clonal expansion was highest in HAM/TSP patients and lowest in MS patients, with MS patients falling below even healthy controls.

The CDR3 covers 17 residues, taking in both the cysteine and the phenylalanine. Only CDR3 DNA remains: 51 bases, in frame from the first base. Per the germline V gene (reference sequence), SEHNR is the CDR1 and FQNEAQ is the CDR2. A distance of 18 bases separates the germline ends of V and J, which lose 2 bases and 4 bases respectively. cDNA synthesis used template-switch 5'RACE with a primer carrying a 10-nucleotide random unique molecular identifier tagging each TCR transcript. Every sequencing run yielded over 180 million TCR-beta sequences covering 15-18 subjects. The RNeasy kit was used for extraction of total RNA. TCR-beta VDJ regions were amplified with primers for the TCR constant region and the 5'RACE anchor, using the KAPA Real-time Library Amplification kit. Sample indexes and Illumina adaptors were added in a first PCR, and a second PCR then increased library yield. After Ampure bead purification, the TCR product of roughly 650 bp was size-selected on a 2% E-gel SizeSelection system. Before pooling, library quality was checked on a Bioanalyzer, concentration was measured with Qubit, and libraries were quantified with the Kapa Library Quantification kit. An Illumina HiSeq 2500 was used to sequence the libraries paired-end at 2 x 150 bp. To increase sequence diversity, roughly 24-31% phiX was spiked into each library pool. The paper's data handling went like this. The UMI-based MiGEC pipeline processed quality-filtered reads and removed over 80% of raw TCR sequences during error correction. IMGT germline references were used for alignment of VDJ genes, and clonotypes were defined by a unique CDR3 amino acid sequence together with V-J genes. Clonal expansion, Shannon diversity and CDR3 relatedness were evaluated with VDJtools (CalcPairwiseDistances, ClusterSamples), while phylogenetic trees were built in CLCbio workbench. Using coefficient-of-variation modelling across technical triplicates, the study counted a clone as expanded if it had at least 8 unique UMIs. TCRdb took the public reads, trimmed them with fastp at Q25, ran MiXCR for clone calling and kept in-frame beta chains. Rows with a matching CDR3 protein are joined into one entry that keeps the most common DNA and genes. In this record, the V and J calls reflect TCRdb's handling and not the investigators' own analysis. Present in this sample are 84,000 or so distinct CDR3 sequences, approximately 4.3% of which were seen just once. The top ten clones comprise around 5% of the sample.

This specimen's time point label, per the study, means: longitudinal time-point 3. Libraries from unsorted PBMCs were made from 2 million PBMCs kept in RNAlater at -80 degrees C until RNA extraction. The multiple sclerosis patients were enrolled in a US clinical protocol that used magnetic resonance imaging to evaluate disease progression. PBMCs were separated from peripheral blood using Ficoll-Hypaque density gradient centrifugation and then cryopreserved in liquid nitrogen. Points on this clonotype: The antigen it recognizes is unknown. With a much larger clone just one base away, this may be a read error.

The receptor comes from an older woman with multiple sclerosis. The chain links TRBV7-9 with TRBJ2-1; a tentative D call is TRBD2 (6 bases match). Source material: PBMCs. The DNA reads as follows: TGTGCCAGCAGCTTAACCCGGGAACCGGGACTGTACAATGAGCAGTTCTTC. This encodes CASSLTREPGLYNEQFF.